This T cell receptor (beta chain) is from a study of blood T cell repertoires in COVID-19. Across the whole study: T cells, B-cell-depleted T cells, or PBMCs supplied cDNA or gDNA.

Sequencing was performed with immunoSEQ multiplex PCR; in TCRdb, only in-frame clones are kept and a portion is missing. This table has hundreds of thousands of clones, approximately 87% appearing once. Germline V lookup: CDR1 SGDLS, CDR2 YYNGEE. V was clipped by 4 bases and J by 6 bases; unmatched bases: 11. The CDR3 covers 16 residues. The rearrangement uses TRBV9 and TRBJ1-2; 11 nucleotides agree with TRBD1. Sample: PBMCs or T cells enriched from blood (not recorded which). The receptor was isolated from a woman in her forties or fifties who had recovered from COVID-19. The chain's CDR3 is CASSPDPGQGAHGYTF. CDR3 sequence (DNA): TGTGCCAGCAGCCCCGACCCCGGACAGGGGGCGCATGGCTACACCTTC.